Below, 8 T cell receptor beta chains from the same sample are listed, as sequenced in a study of spatial heterogeneity in lung cancer. The time point: sample taken at primary tumor resection. TCRdb called the 5' RACE reads again in MiXCR, with one record for every CDR3 protein. This repertoire shows tens of thousands of distinct CDR3 sequences, 6% to 7.5% found once; its top ten account for over 11%. The source was PBMCs, collected at surgery. These receptors were obtained from a male donor with early-stage non-small cell lung cancer.

The genes are TRBV5-1 and TRBJ2-3, with D possibly matching TRBD1 (6 bases). CDR1 is SGHRS and CDR2 is YFSETQ in the germline V gene. This CDR3 is 14 amino acids long. V was pared by 5 bases and J by 2 bases, with 12 bases between. DNA of the CDR3: TGCGCCAGCAGACCGGACAGATCCACAGATACGCAGTATTTT. It codes for CASRPDRSTDTQYF.

Points on this clonotype: A much larger clone lies one base from this, so it may be a read error. The missing conserved phenylalanine or tryptophan at the end of this CDR3 makes a read error likely. This chain joins TRBV23-1 and TRBJ2-3; the D is unclear. TRBV23-1 is an ORF for which the function is uncertain. This CDR3 has 15 residues. Between the trimmed V and J ends, which lost 6 bases and 1 base, there was a span of 14 bases. For the CDR3, the DNA is TGCGCCAGCAGCTCAGACTCAAAAGGCACAGATACGCAGTATTTA. Residues: CASSSDSKGTDTQYL.

This clonotype was observed a few times. J is TRBJ2-1 and V is TRBV20-1, with D possibly TRBD2 on 6 matching bases. Trimming left V 2 bases short and J 6 bases short, with 17 bases between. The CDR3 has 15 residues. In germline, CDR1 is DFQATT, CDR2 SNEGSKA (reference sequence). The CDR3 sequence is CSARLINRDSNEQFF. The CDR3, as DNA: TGCAGTGCTAGACTCATCAACCGGGACTCCAATGAGCAGTTCTTC.

This sequence joins TRBV3-1 and TRBJ2-5, with D maybe TRBD2 (5 bases). CDR1 is LGHDT and CDR2 is YNNKEL in the germline V gene (reference sequence). This CDR3 spans 14 amino acids. V was clipped by 2 bases and J by 2 bases, with 9 bases between them. CDR3: CASSQPPGQETQYF. The CDR3 DNA reads as TGTGCCAGCAGCCAACCTCCGGGGCAAGAGACCCAGTACTTC.

This clonotype has ten or more counts. The chain uses TRBV4-1 and TRBJ1-1, with TRBD1 as a possible D gene (6 bases). CDR1 and CDR2 (germline): MGHRA, YSYEKL. The V and J ends lost 1 base and 0 bases respectively, with 12 bases between them. The CDR3 is 16 amino acids. The CDR3: CASSQVITGMNTEAFF. CDR3 bases: TGCGCCAGCAGCCAAGTTATTACAGGGATGAACACTGAAGCTTTCTTT.

This clonotype appeared many times. The gene calls are TRBV29-1 and TRBJ2-7; perhaps TRBD2 as D (5 bases). This CDR3 region has 12 residues. Between the trimmed V and J ends, which lost 3 bases and 3 bases, there was a span of 9 bases. Germline assignment: CDR1 SQVTM and CDR2 ANQGSEA. The CDR3 DNA follows: TGCAGCGTTGAGGGGAGAAGCTACGAGCAGTACTTC. This encodes CSVEGRSYEQYF.

This CDR3 reads CASSLMGADTQYF. CDR3 DNA: TGTGCCAGCAGCTTAATGGGGGCAGATACGCAGTATTTT. The rearrangement joins TRBV7-3 to TRBJ2-3, with D tentatively TRBD1 or TRBD2 (5 bases each). Germline assignment: CDR1 SGHTA and CDR2 FQGTGA. Deletions cut 1 base from V and 4 bases from J, with 6 bases between. This CDR3 comprises 13 residues. Full variable domain (outside the CDR3, taken from reference TRBV7-3 and TRBJ2-3): GAGVSQTPSNKVTEKGKYVELRCDPISGHTALYWYRQSLGQGPEFLIYFQGTGAADDSGLPNDRFFAVRPEGSVSTLKIQRTERGDSAVYLCASSLMGADTQYFGPGTRLTVL.

This CDR3 is CASSGTSGGQLRDEQFF. Here the CDR3 DNA reads TGTGCCAGCAGCGGAACTAGCGGGGGCCAGTTAAGGGATGAGCAGTTCTTC. The chain uses TRBV9 and TRBJ2-1, with TRBD2 matching over 11 bases. Germline CDR1 reads SGDLS; CDR2 reads YYNGEE. There are 17 residues in the CDR3. With 3 bases clipped from V and 8 bases from J, the junction kept 13 bases outside the gene matches. Complete variable domain (other parts from reference TRBV9 and TRBJ2-1): DSGVTQTPKHLITATGQRVTLRCSPRSGDLSVYWYQQSLDQGLQFLIQYYNGEERAKGNILERFSAQQFPDLHSELNLSSLELGDSALYFCASSGTSGGQLRDEQFFGPGTRLTVL.